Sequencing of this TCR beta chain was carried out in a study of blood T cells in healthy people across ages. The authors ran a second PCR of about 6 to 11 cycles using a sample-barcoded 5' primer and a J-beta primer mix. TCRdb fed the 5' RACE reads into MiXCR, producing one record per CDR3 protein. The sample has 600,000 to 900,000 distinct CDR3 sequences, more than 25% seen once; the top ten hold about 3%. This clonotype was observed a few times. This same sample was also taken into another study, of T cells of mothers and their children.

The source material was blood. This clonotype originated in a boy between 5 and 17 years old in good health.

The CDR3 nucleotides are TGTGCCAGCAGCCCTGGGGACAGGGGGAGAGGAGAGACCCAGTACTTC. Amino acids: CASSPGDRGRGETQYF. The rearrangement joins TRBV3-1 to TRBJ2-5; TRBD1 agrees at 11 bases. The germline V gene encodes CDR1 LGHDT and CDR2 YNNKEL (reference sequence). The V segment lost 4 bases and the J segment 4 bases; nucleotides outside the gene matches: 8. This CDR3 spans 16 amino acids.